The rows below give T cell receptor beta chains drawn from one sample of a study of graft-versus-host responses after intestinal transplantation. Sequencing used immunoSEQ multiplex PCR; TCRdb keeps in-frame clones, though not all of them. The table includes about 82,000 clones, 75% to 95% detected once. The antigens for these receptors are not known. The sequencing used unstimulated CD4+ T cells sorted from spleen or lymph node cells, collected before transplant. All receptors come from a human donor who was the organ donor for an intestinal transplant. Both conserved end residues are part of each CDR3. The order of the fields is D gene, V gene, clone size, J gene, CDR3 protein, CDR3 DNA. D genes are given only for firm matches. Only some rows state a clone size, as once, few, many or a class for expanded clones.

TRBD2,TRBV6-4,NA,TRBJ2-3,CASSDSGLAGDTQYF,TGTGCCAGCAGTGACTCAGGCCTAGCGGGGGATACGCAGTATTTT
TRBD2,TRBV5-1,NA,TRBJ2-4,CASSLGRSGGGKNIQYF,TGCGCCAGCAGCTTAGGGAGAAGCGGGGGCGGCAAAAACATTCAGTACTTC
NA,TRBV30,NA,TRBJ1-5,CAWSVRGPQHF,TGTGCCTGGAGTGTACGAGGGCCCCAGCATTTT
NA,TRBV6-5,NA,TRBJ1-5,CASSGTLYSNQPQHF,TGTGCCAGCAGTGGGACACTTTATAGCAATCAGCCCCAGCATTTT
NA,TRBV30,NA,TRBJ2-3,CAWTPTGTDTQYF,TGTGCCTGGACTCCAACGGGGACAGATACGCAGTATTTT
TRBD1,TRBV23-1,NA,TRBJ2-7,CASSPRTGLGEQYF,TGCGCCAGCAGTCCTAGGACAGGGCTCGGCGAGCAGTACTTC
NA,TRBV18,NA,TRBJ1-1,CASSPLQGKNTEAFF,TGTGCCAGCTCACCACTCCAGGGCAAGAACACTGAAGCTTTCTTT
TRBD2,TRBV29-1,NA,TRBJ2-1,CSVSELAGDYNEQFF,TGCAGCGTTTCCGAGCTAGCGGGAGACTACAATGAGCAGTTCTTC
TRBD2,TRBV10-3,NA,TRBJ2-1,CAISDPWAGGNEQFF,TGTGCCATCAGTGACCCCTGGGCGGGAGGAAATGAGCAGTTCTTC
NA,TRBV9,once,TRBJ2-5,CASSPILGGETQYF,TGTGCCAGCAGCCCTATCTTGGGAGGTGAGACCCAGTACTTC
TRBD1,TRBV30,NA,TRBJ1-2,CAWTLTGYGYTF,TGTGCCTGGACCCTGACAGGGTATGGCTACACCTTC
TRBD2,TRBV29-1,NA,TRBJ2-3,CSVDRLSGVTDTQYF,TGCAGCGTTGACCGGCTTAGCGGGGTCACAGATACGCAGTATTTT
TRBD2,TRBV19,once,TRBJ2-7,CASSGHSGLAYEQYF,TGTGCCAGTAGTGGCCACTCGGGACTAGCCTACGAGCAGTACTTC
NA,TRBV5-1,NA,TRBJ1-2,CASSNGQNYGYTF,TGCGCCAGCAGCAATGGACAGAACTATGGCTACACCTTC
TRBD2,TRBV5-8,NA,TRBJ2-7,CASSFIAGGYEQYF,TGTGCCAGCAGCTTCATAGCGGGGGGCTACGAGCAGTACTTC
TRBD2,TRBV7-9,NA,TRBJ2-5,CASSLGLAGETQYF,TGTGCCAGCAGCTTGGGGCTAGCGGGAGAGACCCAGTACTTC
NA,TRBV12-2,NA,TRBJ1-1,CASRLAAITEAFF,TGTGCAAGTCGCTTAGCGGCCATAACTGAAGCTTTCTTT
NA,TRBV7-9,NA,TRBJ1-4,CASSFGNGANEKLFF,TGTGCCAGCAGCTTCGGGAATGGGGCTAATGAAAAACTGTTTTTT
TRBD2,TRBV2,NA,TRBJ2-1,CASCYDTSGVQQFF,TGTGCCAGCTGTTATGATACTAGCGGCGTCCAGCAGTTCTTC
TRBD1,TRBV29-1,NA,TRBJ1-1,CSVKGTGGTEAFF,TGCAGCGTTAAGGGGACAGGGGGCACTGAAGCTTTCTTT
NA,TRBV29-1,NA,TRBJ1-1,CSVTEQFRTEAFF,TGCAGCGTCACAGAGCAGTTTCGGACTGAAGCTTTCTTT
NA,TRBV5-1,NA,TRBJ2-5,CASSLSRETQYF,TGCGCCAGCAGCTTGTCCCGAGAGACCCAGTACTTC
TRBD2,TRBV28,NA,TRBJ2-5,CASSLFRSSGRGETQYF,TGTGCCAGCAGTTTATTTAGGTCTAGCGGGAGAGGGGAGACCCAGTACTTC
NA,TRBV6-5,NA,TRBJ1-2,CASRMRQDTSGYTF,TGTGCCAGCAGAATGAGACAGGATACGAGTGGCTACACCTTC
NA,TRBV10-3,once,TRBJ2-5,CAISESRPGATQYF,TGTGCCATCAGTGAGTCGAGGCCAGGGGCGACCCAGTACTTC
TRBD2,TRBV4-2,once,TRBJ2-1,CASSQVKSGGSSYNEQFF,TGTGCCAGCAGCCAAGTAAAATCCGGGGGGAGCTCCTACAATGAGCAGTTCTTC
TRBD2,TRBV28,NA,TRBJ2-7,CASSSPLAVSYEQYF,TGTGCCAGCAGTTCCCCTCTAGCGGTGTCCTACGAGCAGTACTTC
NA,TRBV4-1,NA,TRBJ1-1,CASSQTGNTEAFF,TGCGCCAGCAGCCAAACAGGGAACACTGAAGCTTTCTTT
TRBD1,TRBV19,NA,TRBJ2-7,CASTTSGGHSYEQYF,TGTGCCAGTACCACATCAGGGGGTCACAGCTACGAGCAGTACTTC
NA,TRBV21-1,once,TRBJ1-1,CASSKTAGGIAFF,TGTGCCAGCAGCAAAACCGCAGGGGGCATAGCTTTCTTT
NA,TRBV28,few,TRBJ2-7,CASSLYPGESYEQYF,TGTGCCAGCAGTTTATATCCAGGGGAGTCCTACGAGCAGTACTTC
NA,TRBV29-1,NA,TRBJ1-2,CSVTGGRDYGYTF,TGCAGCGTTACGGGAGGGAGGGACTATGGCTACACCTTC
NA,TRBV30,NA,TRBJ2-4,CAWSDPYGLAKNIQYF,TGTGCCTGGAGTGACCCCTACGGGTTAGCCAAAAACATTCAGTACTTC
TRBD1,TRBV2,NA,TRBJ1-6,CASTPDRGYNSPLHF,TGTGCCAGCACACCGGACAGGGGCTATAATTCACCCCTCCACTTT
TRBD1,TRBV18,NA,TRBJ1-5,CASSPTRDRENQPQHF,TGTGCCAGCTCACCAACGCGGGACAGGGAAAATCAGCCCCAGCATTTT
TRBD2,TRBV4-2,NA,TRBJ2-7,CASSQDSSGISYEQYF,TGTGCCAGCAGCCAAGATTCCAGCGGGATATCCTACGAGCAGTACTTC
TRBD1,TRBV6-6,NA,TRBJ1-1,CASSYLTGGVTEAFF,TGTGCCAGCAGTTACCTTACAGGGGGAGTCACTGAAGCTTTCTTT
NA,TRBV6-1,NA,TRBJ1-1,CASSEFLGGNTEAFF,TGTGCCAGCAGTGAATTTCTGGGGGGGAACACTGAAGCTTTCTTT
TRBD2,TRBV28,NA,TRBJ2-3,CASTGGAGQYTQYF,TGTGCCAGCACGGGGGGGGCAGGACAATATACGCAGTATTTT
NA,TRBV11-3,NA,TRBJ2-1,CASSPSGYSYNEQFF,TGTGCCAGCAGCCCCTCAGGTTACTCCTACAATGAGCAGTTCTTC
NA,TRBV12-5,NA,TRBJ1-2,CASGLGTVTSYGYTF,TGTGCTAGTGGTTTGGGGACAGTGACATCCTATGGCTACACCTTC
TRBD2,TRBV2,NA,TRBJ2-3,CASSRLAGGHFGTDTQYF,TGTGCCAGCAGTCGACTAGCGGGAGGACACTTTGGAACAGATACGCAGTATTTT
TRBD1,TRBV18,NA,TRBJ2-5,CASSQQTGAEETQYF,TGTGCCAGCTCACAGCAAACAGGGGCGGAAGAGACCCAGTACTTC
NA,TRBV5-1,NA,TRBJ1-3,CASSFESYSGNTIYF,TGCGCCAGCAGCTTCGAATCCTACTCTGGAAACACCATATATTTT
TRBD2,TRBV10-3,NA,TRBJ2-7,CAITSGGPYEQYF,TGTGCCATCACTAGCGGGGGGCCCTACGAGCAGTACTTC
TRBD1,TRBV6-1,NA,TRBJ1-2,CASSRDRGKSGYTF,TGTGCCAGCAGTCGGGACAGGGGGAAGAGTGGCTACACCTTC
TRBD1,TRBV27,NA,TRBJ2-7,CASSRTGLDEQYF,TGTGCCAGCAGTCGGACAGGGTTGGACGAGCAGTACTTC
TRBD2,TRBV6-5,NA,TRBJ2-7,CASSKGASGPYEQYF,TGTGCCAGCTCAAAAGGGGCTAGCGGTCCCTACGAGCAGTACTTC
NA,TRBV19,NA,TRBJ1-3,CASSLQTGSFSSGNTIYF,TGTGCCAGTAGTCTCCAAACGGGAAGCTTTTCCTCTGGAAACACCATATATTTT
TRBD1,TRBV5-4,once,TRBJ1-1,CASSLTGGANTEAFF,TGTGCCAGCAGCTTGACAGGGGGCGCGAACACTGAAGCTTTCTTT
NA,TRBV18,NA,TRBJ1-4,CASSYRLGEKLFF,TGTGCCAGCTCATACAGATTGGGTGAAAAACTGTTTTTT
TRBD1,TRBV15,NA,TRBJ1-4,CATRFRTGGNEKLFF,TGTGCCACCAGATTCCGGACAGGGGGTAATGAAAAACTGTTTTTT
NA,TRBV11-3,NA,TRBJ2-1,CASSFEDSVDYNEQFF,TGTGCCAGCAGCTTTGAGGACAGCGTCGATTACAATGAGCAGTTCTTC
NA,TRBV30,NA,TRBJ1-3,CAQGPGNTIYF,TGTGCACAGGGACCTGGAAACACCATATATTTT
NA,TRBV19,NA,TRBJ1-1,CASSGRRWTFF,TGTGCCAGTAGTGGGCGACGTTGGACTTTCTTT
NA,TRBV28,NA,TRBJ1-2,CASSLGDYGYTF,TGTGCCAGCAGTTTGGGAGACTATGGCTACACCTTC
TRBD2,TRBV7-8,NA,TRBJ2-3,CASSVSGGATDTQYF,TGTGCCAGCAGCGTTAGCGGGGGGGCAACAGATACGCAGTATTTT
NA,TRBV5-1,NA,TRBJ2-7,CASSLDVTGSSSYEQYF,TGCGCCAGCAGCTTGGATGTAACAGGAAGTAGCTCCTACGAGCAGTACTTC
NA,TRBV30,NA,TRBJ2-7,CAWSYSSYEQYF,TGTGCCTGGAGCTACAGTTCCTACGAGCAGTACTTC
TRBD1,TRBV11-3,NA,TRBJ2-7,CASSSTTKTGGSIYEQYF,TGTGCCAGCAGCTCTACGACCAAGACAGGGGGCTCGATCTACGAGCAGTACTTC